This T cell receptor (beta chain) originates from a study of CD8+ T cells in alopecia areata. This CDR3 region has 15 residues. Germline V lookup: CDR1 MNHEY, CDR2 SVGAGI. Trimming pared 6 bases from V and 0 bases from J, leaving 12 bases between. The sequencing template was cDNA reverse transcribed from extracted RNA. Data came from immunoSEQ multiplex PCR; TCRdb stores just in-frame clones and leaves some out. The sample records under 250,000 clones, approximately 61% being singletons. Punch biopsies of lesional scalp, plus peripheral blood, were taken from alopecia areata patients. The starting material was CD4+ T cells sorted from blood, obtained at week 0. V and J are TRBV6-5 and TRBJ1-3; a weak D match, TRBD1 (5 bases). This receptor was obtained from a human donor with alopecia areata. This CDR3 reads CASSKTDSSGNTIYF. DNA for the CDR3: TGTGCCAGCAGCAAGACAGATTCCTCTGGAAACACCATATATTTT.